Below are 29 T cell receptor beta chains sequenced from a single sample in a study of T-cell reconstitution after alpha-beta-depleted transplantation in children. For TCRbeta, the library was prepared with unique molecular identifiers. In TCRdb, the PCR reads were re-called with MiXCR into one record per CDR3 protein. The data hold 600,000 to 700,000 distinct CDR3 sequences, with roughly 14% observed a single time. Sequencing was performed on PBMCs, taken before TCRalphabeta/CD19-depleted stem cell transplant. These TCRs come from a girl aged 2 to 9 with congenital amegakaryocytic thrombocytopenia, due to receive a stem cell transplant.

The gene calls are TRBV5-6 and TRBJ2-1; D is ambiguous. Between the trimmed V and J ends, which lost 0 bases and 4 bases, there was a span of 11 bases. This CDR3 is 15 amino acids long. Germline V gene sequence: CDR1 SGHDT, CDR2 YYEEEE. The CDR3 region is CASSLAPVDYNEQFF. The CDR3 DNA reads TGTGCCAGCAGCTTGGCCCCAGTCGATTACAATGAGCAGTTCTTC.

This sequence joins TRBV5-1 and TRBJ2-1, with 10 bases identical to TRBD2. V lost 2 bases to trimming and J lost 7 bases; unmatched junction nucleotides: 6. The CDR3 length is 15 residues. CDR1 SGHRS and CDR2 YFSETQ come from the germline V gene. The CDR3 DNA reads TGCGCCAGCAGCTTAACTAGCGGGATAGGAAATGAGCAGTTCTTC. This translates into CASSLTSGIGNEQFF.

By frequency in the sample, this clonotype is medium-sized. The J gene is TRBJ2-7, the V gene TRBV29-1, with a weak D call TRBD2 (5 bases). The CDR3 covers 11 residues. Looked up from germline, CDR1 is SQVTM and CDR2 is ANQGSEA. V was pared by 6 bases and J by 3 bases, with 9 bases between. The CDR3 reads CSVNRDYEQYF. CDR3 sequence (DNA): TGCAGCGTAAACCGGGACTACGAGCAGTACTTC.

This clonotype was counted ten times or more. This chain uses TRBV9 with TRBJ2-2, with a possible D match to TRBD2 (6 bases). Germline CDR1 reads SGDLS; CDR2 reads YYNGEE. The CDR3 extends over 14 amino acids. Trimming pared 7 bases from V and 7 bases from J, leaving 17 bases between. CDR3 sequence (DNA): TGTGCCAGCGACGGGAGAGCCAGTGGCGGGGAGCTGTTTTTT. It encodes CASDGRASGGELFF.

Ten or more counts support this clonotype. The rearrangement joins TRBV7-6 to TRBJ2-1; D may correspond to TRBD1 or TRBD2 (5 bases each). Trimming removed 5 bases from V and 5 bases from J, with 22 bases in between. The CDR3 totals 17 residues. Germline CDR1 and CDR2: SGHVS and FNYEAQ. CDR3 bases: TGTGCCAGCAGCATACGCTATCCGGGACCCGCCCACAATGAGCAGTTCTTC. Protein product: CASSIRYPGPAHNEQFF. The whole variable domain, filled in from reference TRBV7-6 and TRBJ2-1, reads GAGVSQSPRYKVTKRGQDVALRCDPISGHVSLYWYRQALGQGPEFLTYFNYEAQQDKSGLPNDRFSAERPEGSISTLTIQRTEQRDSAMYRCASSIRYPGPAHNEQFFGPGTRLTVL.

Ten or more counts support this clonotype. This chain connects TRBV20-1 to TRBJ2-4; D is undetermined. The CDR3 spans 15 residues. Germline V gene lookup returns CDR1 DFQATT and CDR2 SNEGSKA (reference sequence). V gave up 1 base and J gave up 0 bases, with 10 bases separating them. The CDR3 is CSARVDSLAKNIQYF. The CDR3 nucleotides read TGCAGTGCTAGAGTAGACTCCCTAGCCAAAAACATTCAGTACTTC.

In this sample, this clonotype turned up many times. The rearrangement uses TRBV5-1 and TRBJ2-5; no definite D call. The germline V gene encodes CDR1 SGHRS and CDR2 YFSETQ. V was pared by 4 bases and J by 1 base, with 11 bases between. This CDR3 has 14 residues. The CDR3 protein is CASSPEGLQETQYF. The CDR3 nucleotides are TGCGCCAGCAGCCCGGAAGGCCTCCAAGAGACCCAGTACTTC. Looking up the rest from reference TRBV5-1 and TRBJ2-5 gives the full variable domain: KAGVTQTPRYLIKTRGQQVTLSCSPISGHRSVSWYQQTPGQGLQFLFEYFSETQRNKGNFPGRFSGRQFSNSRSEMNVSTLELGDSALYLCASSPEGLQETQYFGPGTRLLVL.

This clonotype was counted a few times. V and J are TRBV29-1 and TRBJ1-2; tentative D call: TRBD1 (5 bases). V lost 3 bases and J lost 0, with 14 bases in between. This CDR3 has 15 amino acids. CDR1 SQVTM and CDR2 ANQGSEA come from the germline V gene. CDR3 DNA: TGCAGCGTTGATGTGTGGGACGATCCTAACTATGGCTACACCTTC. Its translation: CSVDVWDDPNYGYTF.

This clonotype showed up just a few times. A much larger clone is a single base away; this may be a read error. This chain links TRBV20-1 with TRBJ1-2; no clear D gene. The CDR3 spans 17 residues. Germline CDR1 and CDR2: DFQATT and SNEGSKA (reference sequence). CDR3 sequence reads: CCAREDWGASFSYGYTF. The CDR3 DNA reads as TGCTGTGCTAGAGAAGATTGGGGTGCTTCCTTTTCCTATGGCTACACCTTC.

This clonotype came up many times. The chain has TRBV5-1 and TRBJ2-5; 12 nucleotides align to TRBD2. After removal of 4 bases from V and 3 bases from J, the junction contained 10 bases not matched to a gene. The CDR3 is 17 residues long. Germline CDR1 reads SGHRS; CDR2 reads YFSETQ. The CDR3 sequence is CASSPKTSGSGEETQYF. DNA of the CDR3: TGCGCCAGCAGCCCCAAGACTAGCGGGAGTGGTGAAGAGACCCAGTACTTC.

This clonotype has just a few counts. The V and J genes are TRBV12-3 or TRBV12-4 and TRBJ2-3, with D possibly being TRBD2 (6 bases). Trimming took off 7 bases at V and 2 bases at J, with 19 bases between the two ends. This CDR3 contains 16 residues. The CDR3 is CASTSSGEEDTDTQYF. The CDR3 DNA is TGTGCCAGCACTTCCTCGGGGGAGGAGGACACAGATACGCAGTATTTT.

The chain recombines TRBV7-9 with TRBJ1-1, with no clear D. The V end lost 0 bases, the J end lost 6 bases, and 5 bases lay between the germline ends. Germline V gives CDR1 SEHNR, CDR2 FQNEAQ (reference sequence). The CDR3 has 12 residues. CDR3: CASSLALPEAFF. Here the CDR3 DNA reads TGTGCCAGCAGCTTAGCACTCCCTGAAGCTTTCTTT.

This clonotype was seen only a few times. This rearrangement joins TRBV27 to TRBJ2-5; TRBD1 matches at 7 bases. The CDR3 spans 14 residues. In germline, CDR1 is MNHEY, CDR2 SMNVEV (reference sequence). The ends lost 5 bases at V and 4 bases at J; junction bases unmatched: 7. The DNA of the CDR3 is TGTGCCAGCAGTACTTACAGGGGCGGAGAGACCCAGTACTTC. This translates into CASSTYRGGETQYF.

About this clonotype itself: It may be a read error: a sequence one base away is much more abundant. The chain uses TRBV24-1 and TRBJ2-1; TRBD2 is a possible D gene (6 bases). The CDR3 contains 16 residues. Germline V gene data show CDR1 as KGHDR and CDR2 as SFDVKD. DNA of the CDR3: TGTGCCACCAGTGATCCGGAAGCGGGCAGTCGCAATGAGCAGCTCTTC. Its protein is CATSDPEAGSRNEQLF.

This clonotype has ten or more counts. The chain uses TRBV20-1 and TRBJ1-1; D is unresolved. Germline CDR1 is DFQATT and CDR2 is SNEGSKA (reference sequence). Between the trimmed V and J ends, which lost 5 bases and 1 base, there was a span of 17 bases. The CDR3 extends over 15 amino acids. CDR3 DNA sequence: TGCAGTGCTCCCCCCGGGGAACGGCCGAACACTGAAGCTTTCTTT. Amino acids: CSAPPGERPNTEAFF.

This clonotype was observed a few times. CDR3 sequence reads: CASSLGRLAGEVTGELFF. The CDR3 DNA reads TGTGCCAGCAGCTTAGGTAGACTAGCGGGAGAGGTGACCGGGGAGCTGTTTTTT. The rearrangement uses TRBV7-8 and TRBJ2-2; 12 positions agree with TRBD2. There are 18 residues in the CDR3. Germline CDR1 reads SGHVS; CDR2 reads FQNEAQ. Trimming at V came to 1 base and at J to 5 bases, leaving 8 bases not matched to a gene.

The chain recombines TRBV4-1 with TRBJ1-5; no clear D. V gave up 1 base and J gave up 2 bases, with 12 bases separating them. Germline assignment: CDR1 MGHRA and CDR2 YSYEKL. The CDR3 is 16 residues long. The CDR3 loop reads CASSQAMGLRNQPQHF. DNA of the CDR3: TGCGCCAGCAGCCAAGCTATGGGCTTGCGCAATCAGCCCCAGCATTTT.

The rearrangement uses TRBV12-2 and TRBJ2-1. TRBV12-2 is annotated as a pseudogene. The CDR3 is made up of 15 amino acids. CDR3 bases: TGTGCAAGCCCACCTGGCTACCTAATTTACAATGAGCAGTTCTTC. It yields the protein CASPPGYLIYNEQFF.

In its sample, this clonotype was seen many times. This sequence joins TRBV12-3 or TRBV12-4 and TRBJ2-3; TRBD2 aligns across 8 bases. V was clipped by 6 bases and J by 4 bases; unmatched bases: 12. CDR3 size: 16 residues. CDR3 sequence reads: CASSNSGEGRADTQYF. The CDR3 bases are TGTGCCAGCAGCAATAGCGGGGAGGGCCGAGCAGATACGCAGTATTTT.

This clonotype was seen more than once but under ten times. Germline and junction disagree at one end, which may indicate a read error. This chain uses TRBV12-3 or TRBV12-4 with TRBJ2-1; D unresolved. The length of the CDR3 is 13 residues. The DNA for the CDR3 is TGTGCCAGCAGTTTACGTGGTCGGTCTTTGCGGCTCTTC. Translation gives CASSLRGRSLRLF.

This clonotype has a handful of counts. V is TRBV15 and J is TRBJ2-5; the match to TRBD1 covers 7 bases. J was trimmed by 5 bases and V by 6 bases; bases with no gene match: 12. The V gene's germline CDR1 is LNHNV and CDR2 YYDKDF (reference sequence). This CDR3 region has 15 residues. The DNA of the CDR3 is TGTGCCACCAGTCTATTGGGACAGTCCTCGGAGACCCAGTACTTC. Protein sequence: CATSLLGQSSETQYF.

A few counts support this clonotype. The chain couples TRBV7-9 to TRBJ2-7; TRBD2 matches at 7 bases. Germline V CDR1 and CDR2: SEHNR, FQNEAQ (reference sequence). The junction had 8 bases not matched to a gene; V was cut back by 5 bases and J by 7 bases. The CDR3 totals 13 residues. CDR3 residues: CASSGGTTGEQYF. The CDR3 bases are TGTGCCAGCAGCGGAGGGACTACTGGGGAGCAGTACTTC.

The chain carries TRBV5-1 and TRBJ2-1; 16 bases align to TRBD2. There are 15 residues in the CDR3. Unmatched junction bases numbered 5, after V lost 4 bases and J lost 10 bases. Germline V gene lookup returns CDR1 SGHRS and CDR2 YFSETQ. CDR3 in amino acids: CASSPGTSGREEQFF. The CDR3 DNA follows: TGCGCCAGCAGCCCCGGGACTAGCGGGAGGGAAGAGCAGTTCTTC. The full variable domain, rest sourced from reference TRBV5-1 and TRBJ2-1, is KAGVTQTPRYLIKTRGQQVTLSCSPISGHRSVSWYQQTPGQGLQFLFEYFSETQRNKGNFPGRFSGRQFSNSRSEMNVSTLELGDSALYLCASSPGTSGREEQFFGPGTRLTVL.

The chain is built from TRBV30 and TRBJ2-5; tentative D call: TRBD2 (6 bases). In germline, CDR1 is GTSNPN, CDR2 SVGIG (reference sequence). With 8 bases removed from V and 3 bases from J, the gap between germline ends came to 10 bases. This CDR3 has 11 residues. The CDR3 spells CAGGKKETQYF. The CDR3 DNA is TGTGCCGGGGGGAAAAAAGAGACCCAGTACTTC.

This clonotype was counted ten times or more. This rearrangement joins TRBV20-1 to TRBJ1-5, with 7 bases lining up with TRBD1. Losses at the gene ends were 6 bases for V and 4 bases for J; bases not matched to a gene: 12. The CDR3 covers 15 residues. Germline values: CDR1 DFQATT, CDR2 SNEGSKA (reference sequence). The CDR3, as DNA: TGCAGTGCGGGGAGGACAGGCCAATCTAATCAGCCCCAGCATTTT. It specifies CSAGRTGQSNQPQHF.

In its sample, this clonotype was seen a few times. The chain joins TRBV7-2 to TRBJ2-3; unclear D gene. The CDR3 extends over 15 amino acids. V was clipped by 1 base and J by 4 bases, with 12 bases between them. Germline CDR1 SGHTA, CDR2 FQGNSA. The CDR3 DNA sequence: TGTGCCAGCAGCTTAGGCGGAGTCCCCCCAGATACGCAGTATTTT. Translation gives CASSLGGVPPDTQYF.

DNA for the CDR3: TGCAGTGCTAGTGATCCACTAGCGGGGCCCACAGATACGCAGTATTTT. Amino acids: CSASDPLAGPTDTQYF. The chain recombines TRBV20-1 with TRBJ2-3, with 10 bases fitting TRBD2. CDR1 is DFQATT, CDR2 SNEGSKA, per germline (reference sequence). This CDR3 region has 16 residues. V was pared by 3 bases and J by 2 bases, with 8 bases of the junction left unmatched.

This clonotype has at least ten counts. V and J are TRBV20-1 and TRBJ2-2, with D uncertain. From germline, CDR1 is DFQATT and CDR2 SNEGSKA (reference sequence). V lost 0 bases and J lost 0, with 14 bases in between. The length of the CDR3 is 17 residues. CDR3 sequence reads: CSARDLGNWANTGELFF. CDR3 coding DNA: TGCAGTGCTAGAGATCTAGGAAACTGGGCGAACACCGGGGAGCTGTTTTTT.

This clonotype was found many times. The chain uses TRBV11-2 and TRBJ2-7; D gene ambiguous. The CDR3 is 16 amino acids. Trimming stripped 5 bases from V and 0 bases from J, with 17 bases between. CDR1 SGHAT and CDR2 FQNNGV come from the germline V gene. For the CDR3, the DNA is TGTGCCAGCAGCGAGCTGTCGGTATCTCGCTCCTACGAGCAGTACTTC. It specifies CASSELSVSRSYEQYF.